This T cell receptor beta chain is drawn from a study of T cells in women clearing cervical HPV infection. Whole-study context: Cases were women with histologically confirmed HPV16-related CIN3 or worse, including a couple of invasive cancers.

On this clone: The read ends 3 residues shy of where the CDR3 ends; the end is completed using the germline J gene.

Only in-frame clones appear in the TCRdb table, and some are missing; sequencing was by immunoSEQ multiplex PCR. The sample totals 20,000 to 25,000 clones; its top ten clones hold roughly 6.8%. This CDR3 region has 15 residues. From germline, CDR1 is SGHRS and CDR2 YFSETQ. With 4 bases removed from V and 4 bases from J, the gap between germline ends came to 12 bases. This clonotype originated in a woman between 18 and 70 years old with a cervical HPV16 infection that either progressed to CIN3+ or cleared (not recorded which). The sequenced sample was blood buffy coat. The rearrangement joins TRBV5-1 to TRBJ2-6; perhaps TRBD1 as D (5 bases). This CDR3 is CASSDTGSGANVLTF. CDR3 bases read: TGCGCCAGCAGCGATACAGGCTCCGGGGCCAACGTC.